This TCR beta chain was captured in a study of blood T cell repertoires in COVID-19. This table comes from immunoSEQ multiplex PCR, and its TCRdb copy is limited to in-frame clones, with some not included. The table includes roughly 220,000 clones, 82% detected once. This clone was seen a single time. Germline V CDR1 and CDR2: LNHNV, YYDKDF (reference sequence). The CDR3 consists of 16 residues. V was clipped by 4 bases and J by 4 bases; unmatched bases: 8. The chain is built from TRBV15 and TRBJ2-3, with 10 bases lining up with TRBD2. The source material was PBMCs or T cells enriched from blood (not recorded which). The source is a man in his forties or fifties who had recovered from COVID-19. CDR3 DNA: TGTGCCACCAGCAAAAGACAGAGCGGGGGGGCAGATACGCAGTATTTT. It encodes CATSKRQSGGADTQYF. The whole variable domain, remainder taken from reference TRBV15 and TRBJ2-3, is DAMVIQNPRYQVTQFGKPVTLSCSQTLNHNVMYWYQQKSSQAPKLLFHYYDKDFNNEADTPDNFQSRRPNTSFCFLDIRSPGLGDTAMYLCATSKRQSGGADTQYFGPGTRLTVL.